One sample yielded the 15 T cell receptor beta chains listed below, sequenced in a study of control samples from healthy donors and cancer patients. The repertoire was sequenced with immunoSEQ multiplex PCR; TCRdb's copy has only in-frame clones and lacks some. The repertoire includes roughly 400,000 clones, 90% of them detected once, and 6% to 7% sits in the top ten. Input material: PBMCs. The receptors come from a man between 40 and 49 years old with head and neck cancer.

Here the CDR3 DNA reads TGTGCCACCAGCAGAGGCAGGGCGGCAGATACGCAGTATTTT. Its protein product is CATSRGRAADTQYF. The chain joins TRBV15 to TRBJ2-3; TRBD1 might be the D (5 bases). The germline V gene encodes CDR1 LNHNV and CDR2 YYDKDF (reference sequence). CDR3 length: 14 amino acids. Trimming cost V 1 base and J 4 bases, with 9 bases left between them.

The genes are TRBV19 and TRBJ2-7; 10 bases are shared with TRBD1. The germline CDR1 and CDR2 sequences are LNHDA and SQIVND (reference sequence). The V and J ends lost 0 bases and 4 bases, in that order; junction bases with no gene match: 3. The CDR3 runs 15 residues. The DNA of the CDR3 is TGTGCCAGTAGTATAGAGACAGGGGGCCCATACGAGCAGTACTTC. Translation gives CASSIETGGPYEQYF. Filled out from reference TRBV19 and TRBJ2-7, the complete variable domain reads DGGITQSPKYLFRKEGQNVTLSCEQNLNHDAMYWYRQDPGQGLRLIYYSQIVNDFQKGDIAEGYSVSREKKESFPLTVTSAQKNPTAFYLCASSIETGGPYEQYFGPGTRLTVT.

The rearrangement links TRBV15 to TRBJ2-1, with D possibly being TRBD1 (6 bases). Germline V gene data show CDR1 as LNHNV and CDR2 as YYDKDF (reference sequence). V shed 3 bases and J shed 6 bases, with 15 bases lying between them. This CDR3 comprises 15 residues. CDR3 loop: CATSSYLGARNEQFF. For the CDR3, the DNA is TGTGCCACCAGCAGCTACCTGGGGGCCCGCAATGAGCAGTTCTTC.

The CDR3 here is CAIGGQLGNTIYF. The CDR3 nucleotides read TGTGCCATCGGGGGACAGCTCGGAAACACCATATATTTT. This chain connects TRBV10-3 to TRBJ1-3; 7 positions agree with TRBD1. This CDR3 is built from 13 residues. V lost 8 bases, J lost 4 bases, and 5 bases stayed unmatched. CDR1 is ENHRY and CDR2 is SYGVKD in the germline V gene.

The chain recombines TRBV6-6 with TRBJ1-2; 7 bases map to TRBD1. The CDR3 consists of 15 residues. Germline assignment: CDR1 MNHNY and CDR2 SVGAGI (reference sequence). With V trimmed by 2 bases and J by 7 bases, 10 bases remained unmatched. CDR3 region: CASSYLGQVAFGYTF. The DNA for the CDR3 is TGTGCCAGCAGTTACCTCGGACAGGTAGCCTTTGGCTACACCTTC.

CDR3 DNA: TGTGCCAGCAGCTCTAGCAGGGTCCGAGAGACCCAGTACTTC. This sequence encodes CASSSSRVRETQYF. The chain employs TRBV7-8 and TRBJ2-5; either TRBD1 or TRBD2 may fit D (5 bases each). CDR1 and CDR2 (germline): SGHVS, FQNEAQ. Trimming took 4 bases from V and 4 from J, leaving 13 bases between them. The CDR3 runs to 14 residues.

This clone turned up a few times. CDR3 sequence (DNA): TGCGCCAGCAGTTCAAGGGGATTGTCCGGCGAGCAGTACTTC. As protein: CASSSRGLSGEQYF. The chain carries TRBV5-1 and TRBJ2-7; tentatively, D is TRBD1 (5 bases). Germline values: CDR1 SGHRS, CDR2 YFSETQ. Trimming took 5 bases from V and 6 from J, leaving 18 bases between them. This CDR3 is built from 14 residues.

Comments on this clone: One junction end disagrees with the germline gene, perhaps due to a read error. V and J are TRBV7-2 and TRBJ2-7, with TRBD1 matching over 11 bases. The CDR3 has 17 residues. Per germline, CDR1 SGHTA and CDR2 FQGNSA. CDR3 DNA sequence: TGTGCCAGCAGCGTAGCTACCTCGGGACAGGGGGCCTACGAGCAGTACTTC. It yields the protein CASSVATSGQGAYEQYF.

This rearrangement joins TRBV12-3 or TRBV12-4 to TRBJ1-3; D not resolved. V was shortened by 3 bases and J by 10 bases, with 10 bases between the two germline ends. The CDR3 is 12 residues long. For the CDR3, the DNA is TGTGCCAGCAGTTTCGCGGGAAGGACCATATATTTT. Amino acids: CASSFAGRTIYF.

The chain joins TRBV9 to TRBJ2-2; D is undetermined. Germline CDR1 reads SGDLS; CDR2 reads YYNGEE. There are 12 residues in the CDR3. Trimming stripped 4 bases from V and 6 bases from J, with 7 bases between. The CDR3 coding sequence is TGTGCCAGCAGCACAGCGTCCGGGGAGCTGTTTTTT. It encodes CASSTASGELFF.

In this sample, this clone turned up a few times. The chain joins TRBV18 to TRBJ1-3; no clear D gene. Germline assignment: CDR1 KGHSH and CDR2 LQKENI. The V end was cut by 3 bases, the J end by 3 bases, with 15 bases between. This CDR3 has 16 residues. The CDR3 DNA sequence: TGTGCCAGCTCACCTTCCGGGCGGGGAAATGGAAACACCATATATTTT. This encodes CASSPSGRGNGNTIYF.

The gene calls are TRBV2 and TRBJ1-5, with D tentatively TRBD1 (5 bases). V shed 7 bases and J shed 4 bases, with 11 bases lying between them. Germline V gene lookup returns CDR1 SNHLY and CDR2 FYNNEI. This CDR3 has 13 amino acids. The CDR3 loop reads CASKIGENQPQHF. The CDR3 DNA follows: TGTGCCAGCAAGATAGGGGAGAATCAGCCCCAGCATTTT.

This chain joins TRBV12-3 or TRBV12-4 and TRBJ1-2; no firm D call. This CDR3 spans 12 amino acids. The V and J ends lost 6 bases and 4 bases respectively, with 9 bases between them. Written as DNA, the CDR3 is TGTGCCAGCAGATATACTTTCTATGGCTACACCTTC. The encoded protein is CASRYTFYGYTF.

About this clone itself: Distinct nucleotide sequences in the sample also encode this CDR3. The rearrangement joins TRBV2 to TRBJ2-5; TRBD1 matches 9 bases. Trimming cost V 6 bases and J 2 bases; bases outside gene matches: 4. CDR1 is SNHLY and CDR2 is FYNNEI in the germline V gene. This CDR3 comprises 14 residues. CDR3 sequence: CASSPGQGQETQYF. In nucleotides, the CDR3 is TGTGCCAGCAGCCCGGGACAGGGACAAGAGACCCAGTACTTC.

V and J are TRBV7-9 and TRBJ1-1; D ambiguous. Germline lookup yields CDR1 SEHNR and CDR2 FQNEAQ (reference sequence). The V gene lost 3 bases and the J gene lost 4 bases, with 18 bases spanning the gap. The CDR3 loop spans 16 amino acids. CDR3 nucleotides: TGTGCCAGCAGCTTCGGGGTTGGTTGGGGTTTCACTGAAGCTTTCTTT. Translated: CASSFGVGWGFTEAFF.